This TCR beta chain was sequenced for a study of vaccination and CD4 T cells after COVID-19. Study summary: SARS-CoV-2, HCoV-NL63, HCoV-OC43 and HCoV-229E supplied the overlapping spike peptides used to stimulate cells.

To note about this clonotype: Its antigen is unidentified. A junction end diverges from the germline sequence, so it may reflect a read error.

CDR1 is KGHSH and CDR2 is LQKENI in the germline V gene. This CDR3 has 17 residues. The treatment: roughly 10-day PBMC culture with coronavirus spike peptide pools or control peptides (ViraFEST assay). Under the ViraFEST approach, antigen-specific T cells were expanded with peptide pools and TCRs subsequently sequenced. An Oncomine TCR Beta short-read assay was used to sequence the DNA from cultured CD4+ T cells. MiXCR, run by TCRdb on the PCR reads, gives a single entry per CDR3 protein. This table has 17,000 or so distinct CDR3 sequences, around 32% appearing once. The chain employs TRBV18 and TRBJ1-6; a possible D gene is TRBD1 (5 bases). This clonotype originated in a human donor with COVID-19. Material for sequencing was cultured CD4+ T cells from blood. CDR3 sequence reads: CASSPLGVRGVNSPLHF. Written as DNA, the CDR3 is TGTGCCAGCTCGCCACTTGGCGTCCGGGGGGTAAATTCACCCCTCCACTTT.